These T cell receptor beta chains were read from a single sample in a study of blood T cell repertoires in COVID-19. The assay was immunoSEQ multiplex PCR, and TCRdb's table has in-frame clones only and misses some. The top ten clones hold approximately 4.5% of a sample with 150,000 or so clones, 76% of them seen once. Sequencing used peripheral blood. Source of these receptors: a woman at least 80 years old with active or convalescent COVID-19. The CDR3 runs from the conserved cysteine through the conserved F or W. The D gene is left open where the match is weak. For some rows the clone size is stated as once, few or many, or as a class when expanded; others skip it.

j_call: TRBJ1-6; d_call: TRBD1; v_call: TRBV7-3; clone_size: -; cdr3_aa: CASSFDREVNSPLHF; cdr3_nt: TGTGCCAGCAGCTTCGACAGGGAAGTTAATTCACCCCTCCACTTT
j_call: TRBJ1-2; d_call: TRBD1; v_call: TRBV5-6; clone_size: -; cdr3_aa: CASSRDRGDYGYTF; cdr3_nt: TGTGCCAGCAGCCGGGACAGGGGAGACTATGGCTACACCTTC
j_call: TRBJ2-7; d_call: -; v_call: TRBV18; clone_size: once; cdr3_aa: CASSPPRENNYEQYF; cdr3_nt: TGTGCCAGCTCACCACCGCGGGAAAATAACTACGAGCAGTACTTC
j_call: TRBJ2-2; d_call: TRBD2; v_call: TRBV3-1/TRBV3-2; clone_size: -; cdr3_aa: CASSVSGGGSGELFF; cdr3_nt: TGTGCCAGCAGCGTTAGCGGGGGGGGCTCCGGGGAGCTGTTTTTT
j_call: TRBJ1-6; d_call: TRBD1; v_call: TRBV4-2; clone_size: -; cdr3_aa: CASSQVTSGQGVPPLHF; cdr3_nt: TGTGCCAGCAGCCAAGTCACGTCGGGACAGGGGGTCCCACCCCTCCACTTT
j_call: TRBJ2-5; d_call: -; v_call: TRBV10-3; clone_size: -; cdr3_aa: CAISPGQQETQYF; cdr3_nt: TGTGCCATCAGTCCCGGACAGCAAGAGACCCAGTACTTC
j_call: TRBJ2-7; d_call: -; v_call: TRBV7-8; clone_size: -; cdr3_aa: CASSPQGGDYEQYF; cdr3_nt: TGTGCCAGCAGCCCCCAGGGGGGCGACTACGAGCAGTACTTC
j_call: TRBJ2-7; d_call: -; v_call: TRBV7-2; clone_size: -; cdr3_aa: CASSYGTQNYEQYF; cdr3_nt: TGTGCCAGCAGCTACGGGACTCAAAATTACGAGCAGTACTTC
j_call: TRBJ2-3; d_call: -; v_call: TRBV2; clone_size: -; cdr3_aa: CASRWAPTDTQYF; cdr3_nt: TGTGCCAGCAGGTGGGCACCGACAGATACGCAGTATTTT
j_call: TRBJ1-1; d_call: -; v_call: TRBV5-1; clone_size: -; cdr3_aa: CASSFGVTGNTEAFF; cdr3_nt: TGCGCCAGCAGCTTCGGGGTGACAGGGAACACTGAAGCTTTCTTT
j_call: TRBJ1-1; d_call: -; v_call: TRBV6-5; clone_size: -; cdr3_aa: CASTQRGSLGTEAFF; cdr3_nt: TGTGCCAGCACCCAGCGGGGGTCTCTGGGGACTGAAGCTTTCTTT
j_call: TRBJ1-2; d_call: TRBD1; v_call: TRBV16; clone_size: -; cdr3_aa: CASSQMMPGQGSTNYGYTF; cdr3_nt: TGTGCCAGCAGCCAAATGATGCCGGGACAGGGGTCGACTAACTATGGCTACACCTTC
j_call: TRBJ2-2; d_call: -; v_call: TRBV18; clone_size: -; cdr3_aa: CASSLHNTGELFF; cdr3_nt: TGTGCCAGCTCACTACACAACACCGGGGAGCTGTTTTTT
j_call: TRBJ1-2; d_call: TRBD1; v_call: TRBV5-4; clone_size: few; cdr3_aa: CASSWNRGINYGYTF; cdr3_nt: TGTGCCAGCAGCTGGAACAGGGGGATCAACTATGGCTACACCTTC
j_call: TRBJ2-7; d_call: -; v_call: TRBV7-2; clone_size: -; cdr3_aa: CASSLADSPYEQYF; cdr3_nt: TGTGCCAGCAGCTTGGCAGACAGCCCCTACGAGCAGTACTTC
j_call: TRBJ1-4; d_call: -; v_call: TRBV14; clone_size: -; cdr3_aa: CASSRPGGSTNEKLFF; cdr3_nt: TGTGCCAGCAGCCGCCCCGGGGGGTCAACTAATGAAAAACTGTTTTTT
j_call: TRBJ1-2; d_call: -; v_call: TRBV19; clone_size: -; cdr3_aa: CASSAGGISQYGYTF; cdr3_nt: TGTGCCAGTAGCGCCGGCGGGATTTCCCAATATGGCTACACCTTC
j_call: TRBJ1-2; d_call: TRBD1; v_call: TRBV10-3; clone_size: few; cdr3_aa: CAISPDREVYGYTF; cdr3_nt: TGTGCCATCAGCCCGGACAGGGAGGTCTATGGCTACACCTTC
j_call: TRBJ2-3; d_call: TRBD2; v_call: TRBV24-1; clone_size: -; cdr3_aa: CATSTSRGGSTDTQYF; cdr3_nt: TGTGCCACCAGTACCTCCCGGGGGGGAAGCACAGATACGCAGTATTTT
j_call: TRBJ2-7; d_call: -; v_call: TRBV5-1; clone_size: many; cdr3_aa: CASSLGHRDTTYEQYF; cdr3_nt: TGCGCCAGCAGCTTGGGCCACCGGGACACCACCTACGAGCAGTACTTC
j_call: TRBJ2-1; d_call: TRBD2; v_call: TRBV10-1; clone_size: -; cdr3_aa: CASSDGGYSYNEQFF; cdr3_nt: TGCGCCAGCAGTGACGGGGGGTACTCCTACAATGAGCAGTTCTTC
j_call: TRBJ1-5; d_call: TRBD1; v_call: TRBV19; clone_size: -; cdr3_aa: CASSGQGAQPQHF; cdr3_nt: TGTGCCAGTAGCGGACAGGGGGCTCAGCCCCAGCATTTT
j_call: TRBJ2-4; d_call: TRBD2; v_call: TRBV7-9; clone_size: many; cdr3_aa: CASSVAGGLGNIQYF; cdr3_nt: TGTGCCAGCAGCGTAGCGGGGGGTTTGGGAAACATTCAGTACTTC
j_call: TRBJ1-3; d_call: TRBD1; v_call: TRBV9; clone_size: -; cdr3_aa: CASSEQTGSGNTIYF; cdr3_nt: TGTGCCAGCAGCGAGCAGACAGGGTCTGGAAACACCATATATTTT
j_call: TRBJ2-7; d_call: TRBD1; v_call: TRBV12-3/TRBV12-4; clone_size: -; cdr3_aa: CASNVEGANEQYF; cdr3_nt: TGTGCCAGCAACGTTGAGGGGGCGAACGAGCAGTACTTC
j_call: TRBJ1-2; d_call: TRBD1; v_call: TRBV5-4; clone_size: -; cdr3_aa: CASSYGQGSGGYTF; cdr3_nt: TGTGCCAGCAGCTACGGACAGGGGTCGGGAGGCTACACCTTC